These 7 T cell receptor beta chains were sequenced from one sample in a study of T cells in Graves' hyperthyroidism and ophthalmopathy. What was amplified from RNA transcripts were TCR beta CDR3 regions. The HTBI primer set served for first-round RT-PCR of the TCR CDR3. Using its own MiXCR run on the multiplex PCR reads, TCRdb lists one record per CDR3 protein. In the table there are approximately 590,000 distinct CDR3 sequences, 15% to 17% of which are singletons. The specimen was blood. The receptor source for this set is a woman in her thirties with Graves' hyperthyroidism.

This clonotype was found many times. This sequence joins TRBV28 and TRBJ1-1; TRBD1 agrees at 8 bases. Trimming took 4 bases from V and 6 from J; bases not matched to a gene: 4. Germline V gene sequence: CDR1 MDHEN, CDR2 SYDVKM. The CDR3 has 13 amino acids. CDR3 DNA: TGTGCCAGCAGTTCCCGACAGGGGCCTGAAGCTTTCTTT. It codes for CASSSRQGPEAFF.

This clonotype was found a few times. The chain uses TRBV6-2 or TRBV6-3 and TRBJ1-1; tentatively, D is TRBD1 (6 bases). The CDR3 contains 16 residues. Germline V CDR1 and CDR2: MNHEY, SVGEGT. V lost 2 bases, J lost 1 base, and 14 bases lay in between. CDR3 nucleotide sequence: TGTGCCAGCAGTTACCCTCTAGGACAGAGGAACACTGAAGCTTTCTTT. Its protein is CASSYPLGQRNTEAFF.

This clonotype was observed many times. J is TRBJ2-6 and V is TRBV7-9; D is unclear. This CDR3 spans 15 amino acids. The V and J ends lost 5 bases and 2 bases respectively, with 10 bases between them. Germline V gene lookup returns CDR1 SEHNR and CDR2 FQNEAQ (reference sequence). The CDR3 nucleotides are TGTGCCAGCAGCCCTGACGGAGCTGGGGCCAACGTCCTGACTTTC. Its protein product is CASSPDGAGANVLTF.

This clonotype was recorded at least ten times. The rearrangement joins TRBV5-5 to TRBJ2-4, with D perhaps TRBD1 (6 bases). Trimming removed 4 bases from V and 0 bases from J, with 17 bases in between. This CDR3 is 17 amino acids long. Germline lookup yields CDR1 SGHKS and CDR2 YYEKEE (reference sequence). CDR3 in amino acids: CASSVSYRALAKNIQYF. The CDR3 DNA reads TGTGCCAGCAGCGTGTCCTACAGGGCGCTAGCCAAAAACATTCAGTACTTC.

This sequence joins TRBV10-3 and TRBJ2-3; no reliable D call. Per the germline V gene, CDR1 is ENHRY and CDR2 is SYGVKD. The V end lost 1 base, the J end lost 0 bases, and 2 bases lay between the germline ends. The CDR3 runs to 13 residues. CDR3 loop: CAISEFSTDTQYF. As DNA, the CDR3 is TGTGCCATCAGTGAGTTTAGCACAGATACGCAGTATTTT.

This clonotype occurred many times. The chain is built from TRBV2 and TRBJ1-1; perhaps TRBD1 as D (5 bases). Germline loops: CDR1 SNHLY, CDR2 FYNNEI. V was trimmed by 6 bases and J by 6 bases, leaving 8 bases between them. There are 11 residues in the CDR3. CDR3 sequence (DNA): TGTGCCAGCAGCAAGGGACCTGAAGCTTTCTTT. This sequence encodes CASSKGPEAFF.

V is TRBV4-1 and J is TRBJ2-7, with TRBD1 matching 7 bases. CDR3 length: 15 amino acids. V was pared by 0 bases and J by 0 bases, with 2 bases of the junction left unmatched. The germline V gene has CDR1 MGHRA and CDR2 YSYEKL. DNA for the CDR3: TGCGCCAGCAGCCAAGAAAGGGACAGCTCCTACGAGCAGTACTTC. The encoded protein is CASSQERDSSYEQYF.